This T cell receptor beta chain was sequenced during a study of cytomegalovirus exposure and HLA in healthy donors. The PCR was carried out with 60 Vbeta primers and 13 Jbeta primers. Only in-frame clones appear in the TCRdb table, and some are missing; sequencing was by immunoSEQ multiplex PCR. Altogether under 200,000 clones are present, roughly four fifths being singletons, with the ten largest covering 7.5% to 9%. Per germline, CDR1 KGHSH and CDR2 LQKENI. The V segment lost 1 base and the J segment 7 bases; nucleotides outside the gene matches: 7. The CDR3 length is 16 residues. This receptor was identified in a male donor in good health and CMV-seropositive. V usage is TRBV18 and J usage is TRBJ2-1; 10 positions agree with TRBD1. Sequencing used PBMCs. Here the CDR3 reads CASSPLGTGVANEQFF. The DNA for the CDR3 is TGTGCCAGCTCACCACTCGGGACAGGGGTTGCGAATGAGCAGTTCTTC.